The sequence of this T cell receptor beta chain was determined in a study of OX40 agonist ivuxolimab in advanced cancers. V was clipped by 6 bases and J by 3 bases, with 9 bases between them. CDR3 length: 13 amino acids. CDR1 SGHRS and CDR2 YFSETQ come from the germline V gene. Some clones are missing from TCRdb's copy, which holds only in-frame ones; the method was immunoSEQ multiplex PCR. Of about 66,000 clones in the sample, roughly 85% were seen once. The chain joins TRBV5-1 to TRBJ1-4; D is uncertain. The source was CD4+ or CD8+ T cells sorted from blood, collected in a trial of the OX40 agonist ivuxolimab. The sequence derives from an adult with an advanced solid tumor such as melanoma, head and neck, liver or kidney cancer. The CDR3 protein is CASNGSPNEKLFF. As DNA, the CDR3 is TGCGCCAGCAATGGATCGCCTAATGAAAAACTGTTTTTT.